One sample yielded the 19 T cell receptor beta chains listed below, sequenced in a study of blood T cell repertoires in COVID-19. TCRdb's copy holds only in-frame clones and misses some; the assay was immunoSEQ multiplex PCR. This table holds fewer than 350,000 clones, less than 90% found once. Sequenced material: peripheral blood. These receptors all stem from a woman aged 25 to 39 with COVID-19, enrolled during active disease.

In nucleotides, the CDR3 is TGTGCCAGCAGCCTGGGGGGGCCCTGGGAGACCCAGTACTTC. Its translation is CASSLGGPWETQYF. This chain links TRBV11-2 with TRBJ2-5; a weak D match, TRBD2 (7 bases). The CDR3 spans 14 residues. V was trimmed by 5 bases and J by 5 bases, leaving 15 bases between them. Germline values: CDR1 SGHAT, CDR2 FQNNGV.

The rearrangement links TRBV2 to TRBJ1-6; D is ambiguous. V lost 7 bases to trimming and J lost 0 bases, with 13 bases between them. In germline, CDR1 is SNHLY, CDR2 FYNNEI. The CDR3 has 16 amino acids. This CDR3 reads CASKDSPGSYNSPLHF. The CDR3 DNA sequence: TGTGCCAGCAAGGATTCCCCAGGCTCCTATAATTCACCCCTCCACTTT.

The rearrangement joins TRBV27 to TRBJ2-2; the D is unclear. The V and J ends lost 4 bases and 6 bases respectively, with 3 bases between them. Looked up from germline, CDR1 is MNHEY and CDR2 is SMNVEV (reference sequence). The CDR3 length is 11 residues. The CDR3 spells CASSSAGELFF. CDR3 DNA: TGTGCCAGCAGTTCAGCCGGGGAGCTGTTTTTT.

V gene TRBV6-5 combines with J gene TRBJ1-1; 10 bases are shared with TRBD1. CDR3 size: 15 residues. V was clipped by 5 bases and J by 5 bases; unmatched bases: 8. The germline gives CDR1 MNHEY, CDR2 SVGAGI. Written as DNA, the CDR3 is TGTGCCAGCAGTCACTTCCGGGACAGGGGTACTGAAGCTTTCTTT. Translating gives CASSHFRDRGTEAFF.

J is TRBJ2-7 and V is TRBV28; tentative D call: TRBD1 (6 bases). The CDR3 loop spans 12 amino acids. Germline CDR1 is MDHEN and CDR2 is SYDVKM. Trimming shortened V by 8 bases and J by 3 bases, and 11 bases separated the two germline ends. In DNA form, the CDR3 reads TGTGCCAGCCGGACAGCTATCTACGAGCAGTACTTC. This encodes CASRTAIYEQYF.

V gene TRBV15 combines with J gene TRBJ1-1, with 8 bases lining up with TRBD1. CDR1 and CDR2 (germline): LNHNV, YYDKDF (reference sequence). CDR3 length: 14 residues. V shed 8 bases, J shed 6 bases, and the junction held 11 bases outside the gene matches. CDR3 sequence reads: CATRLTGAGSEAFF. The CDR3 DNA reads as TGTGCCACCCGATTGACAGGGGCCGGGTCTGAAGCTTTCTTT.

This rearrangement joins TRBV19 to TRBJ2-3, with 7 nucleotides matching TRBD2. After removal of 5 bases from V and 7 bases from J, the junction contained 3 bases not matched to a gene. Germline V CDR1 and CDR2: LNHDA, SQIVND (reference sequence). The CDR3 has 12 amino acids. Written as DNA, the CDR3 is TGTGCCAGTAGTCCCGGGGGGAATACGCAGTATTTT. This gives the protein CASSPGGNTQYF.

V is TRBV11-3 and J is TRBJ2-5; TRBD2 is a possible D gene (5 bases). The V and J ends lost 2 bases and 1 base respectively, with 5 bases between them. Germline V lookup: CDR1 SGHNT, CDR2 YENEEA. The CDR3 has 13 amino acids. CDR3 sequence: CASSLTSQETQYF. CDR3 sequence (DNA): TGTGCCAGCAGCTTAACTAGCCAAGAGACCCAGTACTTC.

The chain uses TRBV18 and TRBJ1-3; D gene ambiguous. Germline values: CDR1 KGHSH, CDR2 LQKENI. The V gene lost 0 bases and the J gene lost 3 bases, with 3 bases spanning the gap. This CDR3 has 13 residues. CDR3 in amino acids: CASSPPSGNTIYF. The CDR3, as DNA: TGTGCCAGCTCACCACCGAGTGGAAACACCATATATTTT.

The V call is TRBV7-6, the J call TRBJ2-2, with a possible D match to TRBD2 (5 bases). V lost 5 bases to trimming and J lost 7 bases, with 14 bases between them. This CDR3 is 14 amino acids long. Germline V CDR1 and CDR2: SGHVS, FNYEAQ. The CDR3 sequence: CASSPPASHGELFF. The CDR3 DNA sequence: TGTGCCAGCAGCCCCCCCGCTAGCCACGGGGAGCTGTTTTTT.

The chain uses TRBV7-6 and TRBJ2-1; possible D gene TRBD2, 7 bases. CDR1 is SGHVS and CDR2 is FNYEAQ in the germline V gene. The CDR3 loop spans 15 amino acids. V shed 5 bases and J shed 9 bases, with 20 bases lying between them. The CDR3 nucleotides read TGTGCCAGCAGCCCCACGGGGAGGGGGTCGGTTGAGCAGTTCTTC. The encoded protein is CASSPTGRGSVEQFF.

The V call is TRBV28, the J call TRBJ2-3; 7 bases align to TRBD2. From germline, CDR1 is MDHEN and CDR2 SYDVKM. Trimming cost V 2 bases and J 1 base; bases outside gene matches: 9. The CDR3 runs to 17 residues. This chain's CDR3 is CASSLRGPTSGTDTQYF. The CDR3 region has the DNA TGTGCCAGCAGTTTAAGGGGTCCAACTAGCGGCACAGATACGCAGTATTTT.

The V and J genes are TRBV7-6 and TRBJ2-3; 8 nucleotides line up with TRBD2. Germline V CDR1 and CDR2: SGHVS, FNYEAQ. The junction had 6 bases not matched to a gene; V was cut back by 3 bases and J by 4 bases. This CDR3 is built from 15 residues. The DNA for the CDR3 is TGTGCCAGCAGCTTGTCGGGGGGGCCCGCAGATACGCAGTATTTT. Protein: CASSLSGGPADTQYF.

The chain joins TRBV9 to TRBJ1-2, with D possibly being TRBD1 (6 bases). This CDR3 has 16 residues. V lost 5 bases, J lost 3 bases, and 20 bases lay in between. Looked up from germline, CDR1 is SGDLS and CDR2 is YYNGEE. CDR3 residues: CASSTGHRSLDYGYTF. The CDR3 DNA is TGTGCCAGCAGTACAGGGCATAGGTCGCTAGACTATGGCTACACCTTC.

This clone occurred once. V is TRBV24-1 and J is TRBJ2-2, with a weak D call TRBD2 (6 bases). Trimming shortened V by 3 bases and J by 6 bases, and 10 bases separated the two germline ends. Germline-derived CDR1 and CDR2 are KGHDR and SFDVKD. The CDR3 contains 14 residues. CDR3 sequence reads: CATSDPREAGELFF. The DNA of the CDR3 is TGTGCCACCAGTGATCCCAGGGAGGCCGGGGAGCTGTTTTTT.

The chain has TRBV5-4 and TRBJ2-7; TRBD2 matches 8 bases. The V and J ends lost 1 base and 2 bases, in that order; junction bases with no gene match: 2. The germline CDR1 and CDR2 sequences are SGHNT and YYREEE (reference sequence). This CDR3 spans 14 amino acids. This CDR3 reads CASSLRRGAYEQYF. The CDR3 DNA sequence: TGTGCCAGCAGCTTGCGGCGGGGGGCCTACGAGCAGTACTTC.

The V gene is TRBV19, the J gene TRBJ2-1; tentatively, D is TRBD2 (7 bases). V was trimmed by 5 bases and J by 4 bases, leaving 15 bases between them. Germline V gene data show CDR1 as LNHDA and CDR2 as SQIVND (reference sequence). This CDR3 is 15 amino acids long. Here the CDR3 DNA reads TGTGCCAGTAGTGTTACGGGGGGCGGGTACAATGAGCAGTTCTTC. This translates into CASSVTGGGYNEQFF.

This clone was detected only a few times. CDR3 in amino acids: CASRPGLAVMNTGELFF. DNA for the CDR3: TGTGCCAGCAGACCAGGACTAGCGGTGATGAACACCGGGGAGCTGTTTTTT. J is TRBJ2-2 and V is TRBV11-2; 10 bases map to TRBD2. The CDR3 runs 17 residues. Looked up from germline, CDR1 is SGHAT and CDR2 is FQNNGV. V shed 6 bases, J shed 1 base, and the junction held 8 bases outside the gene matches.

The rearrangement uses TRBV19 and TRBJ1-3, with D possibly TRBD1 on 5 matching bases. Germline-derived CDR1 and CDR2 are LNHDA and SQIVND (reference sequence). The CDR3 totals 16 residues. Trimming pared 6 bases from V and 0 bases from J, leaving 15 bases between. The CDR3 nucleotides are TGTGCCAGTAGGGAAAGGGCCGACAGCTCTGGAAACACCATATATTTT. Translating gives CASRERADSSGNTIYF. Complete variable domain (other parts from reference TRBV19 and TRBJ1-3): DGGITQSPKYLFRKEGQNVTLSCEQNLNHDAMYWYRQDPGQGLRLIYYSQIVNDFQKGDIAEGYSVSREKKESFPLTVTSAQKNPTAFYLCASRERADSSGNTIYFGEGSWLTVV.